This is a list of T cell receptor beta chains from one sample in a study of tumor-infiltrating lymphocytes in primary liver carcinoma. Each CDR3 protein is one row after TCRdb ran MiXCR on the multiplex PCR reads. The sample lists some 200,000 distinct CDR3 sequences, approximately 64% occurring once. Sample: peripheral blood. The source is a woman aged 55-70 years with primary liver carcinoma and hepatitis B virus infection. The CDR3 runs from the conserved cysteine through the conserved F or W. The D gene is left open where the match is weak. Only some rows state a clone size, as once, few, many or a class for expanded clones.

len,abundance,v_gene,j_gene,d_gene,CDR3nt,CDR3aa
12,few,TRBV28,TRBJ1-2,NA,TGTGCCAGCAGTTCCGTCGGTTATGGCTACACCTTC,CASSSVGYGYTF
15,few,TRBV12-5,TRBJ1-2,TRBD1,TGTGCTAGTGGTTTGGTACAGGGGGCTAACTATGGCTACACCTTC,CASGLVQGANYGYTF
15,NA,TRBV5-5,TRBJ2-3,TRBD2,TGTGCCAACAGCTTGGGCGGGAGACTCACAGATACGCAGTATTTT,CANSLGGRLTDTQYF
15,NA,TRBV6-1,TRBJ1-1,NA,TGTGCCAGCGGTGCCCCTGGGGGACTCCGCGATGGGGCTTTCTTT,CASGAPGGLRDGAFF
18,many,TRBV4-1,TRBJ2-7,TRBD1,TGCGCCAGCAGCCAGGGTTACGCTTATGGACAGGGGGCAGGCGAGCAGTACTTC,CASSQGYAYGQGAGEQYF
15,NA,TRBV11-2,TRBJ2-7,TRBD2,TGTGCCAGCAGCCGGACTAGCGAGGGTCTCTACGAGCAGTACTTC,CASSRTSEGLYEQYF
17,NA,TRBV11-2,TRBJ2-1,NA,TGTGCCGGCAGCTTTACCCCACTGAGGAGCTCCTACATTGGGCAGTTCTTC,CAGSFTPLRSSYIGQFF
14,once,TRBV6-1,TRBJ1-1,NA,TGCGCCAGCATCCTGTACAGAAGAAACACTGAAGCTTTCTTT,CASILYRRNTEAFF
11,NA,TRBV5-1,TRBJ2-5,NA,TGCGCCAGCAGCACCCACGAGACCCAGTACTTC,CASSTHETQYF
15,NA,TRBV11-3,TRBJ2-2,NA,TGTGCCAGCAGCTGCGACGGGGCGAACACCGGGGAGCTGTTTTTT,CASSCDGANTGELFF
15,NA,TRBV19,TRBJ1-6,NA,TGTGCCAGTAGTCCTAAGGGTACGGTGGTCGTACCCCTCCACTTT,CASSPKGTVVVPLHF
13,many,TRBV6-1,TRBJ1-1,NA,TGTGCCAGCAGGGCCGGGTCCAACACTGAAGCTTTCTTT,CASRAGSNTEAFF
12,once,TRBV2,TRBJ1-2,TRBD1,TGTGCCAGCAACGGACAGGGCTATGGCTACACCTTC,CASNGQGYGYTF
18,many,TRBV6-6,TRBJ2-2,NA,TGTGCCAGCAGTTATAATCGATGGGGGAACGCGAACACCGGGGAGCTGTTTTTT,CASSYNRWGNANTGELFF
14,many,TRBV12-3/TRBV12-4,TRBJ1-5,NA,TGTGCCAGCAGTTTCCGGTTAACCAATCAGCCCCAGCATTTT,CASSFRLTNQPQHF
15,many,TRBV11-2,TRBJ2-3,TRBD1,TGTGCCAGCAGCCTACGGACAGGGGGATCAGATACGCAGTATTTT,CASSLRTGGSDTQYF
14,many,TRBV29-1,TRBJ1-4,NA,TGCAGCGTTGAAATTCGGGGGGTTAAGGAAAAACTGTTTTTT,CSVEIRGVKEKLFF
13,few,TRBV6-5,TRBJ1-1,TRBD1,TGTGCCAGCAGACGCACAGGGGAACCTGAAGCTTTCTTT,CASRRTGEPEAFF
15,NA,TRBV10-3,TRBJ1-1,TRBD1,TGTGCCATCAATGAGTACCGGGACAGGGACACTGAAGCTTTCTTT,CAINEYRDRDTEAFF
15,NA,TRBV11-2,TRBJ2-5,TRBD1,TGTGCCAACAACATACCAGGACAGGGGGAAGAAACCCAGTACTTC,CANNIPGQGEETQYF
18,NA,TRBV11-3,TRBJ2-1,TRBD2,TGTGCCAGCAACACGGGGCTAGCGGGACCGCACTCCTACAATGAGCAGTTCTTC,CASNTGLAGPHSYNEQFF
12,NA,TRBV6-5,TRBJ1-4,NA,TGTGCCAGCAGAGGACATGGGGAAAAACTGTTTTTT,CASRGHGEKLFF
15,many,TRBV12-3/TRBV12-4,TRBJ1-2,TRBD1,TGTGCCAGCAGCAACCGACAGGGACTAGTCTATGGCTACACCTTC,CASSNRQGLVYGYTF
13,NA,TRBV10-2,TRBJ1-2,NA,TGCACCAGCAGTGTTGGGACGGATAGTGGCTGCACCTTC,CTSSVGTDSGCTF
18,NA,TRBV12-3/TRBV12-4,TRBJ2-1,TRBD2,TGTGCCAACAGGTTCGGGACTAGCGGGATTACTGAGTACAATGAGCAGTTCTTC,CANRFGTSGITEYNEQFF
15,NA,TRBV4-2,TRBJ2-7,NA,TGTGCCACCAGCCAAAGTAGAACAGGGCCCTACAAGCAGTACTTC,CATSQSRTGPYKQYF
14,NA,TRBV5-1,TRBJ2-7,NA,TGCGCCAGCAGCTTGGATTGGATGGGGTACGAGCAGTACTTC,CASSLDWMGYEQYF
13,NA,TRBV28,TRBJ2-5,NA,TGTGCCAGCAGTCCCGGGACACCAGAGACCCAGTACTTC,CASSPGTPETQYF
11,NA,TRBV11-2,TRBJ2-4,NA,TGTGCCAGCAGCTTAGACCAAACTCATTACTTC,CASSLDQTHYF
17,NA,TRBV11-3,TRBJ2-2,TRBD2,TGTGCCAGCAGCTTGGGCAGGCTAGCGGTAAGCACCGGGGAGCTGTTTTTT,CASSLGRLAVSTGELFF
16,many,TRBV7-8,TRBJ2-4,NA,TGTGCCAGCAGCTTAGCGCGCTCGCTAGCCAAAAACATTCAGTACTTC,CASSLARSLAKNIQYF
15,few,TRBV5-1,TRBJ2-7,TRBD2,TGCGCCAGCAGCTTGGATTCGCGGGAGGCCTACGAGCAGTACTTC,CASSLDSREAYEQYF
15,NA,TRBV11-2,TRBJ2-5,NA,TGCGCCAGCAGCTTAGAGTCCGGGGCAAGGTCGGCCCAGTACTTC,CASSLESGARSAQYF
16,many,TRBV10-2,TRBJ2-5,NA,TGCGCCAGCAGTGACTCCCCCGGGTGGTCGCAAGAGACCCAGTACTTC,CASSDSPGWSQETQYF
14,many,TRBV12-3/TRBV12-4,TRBJ1-4,TRBD1,TGTGCCAGCAGTTTACGACAGGGGGGTGAAAAACTGTTTTTT,CASSLRQGGEKLFF
16,NA,TRBV14,TRBJ1-2,NA,TGTGCCAGCAGCCAAGGAGGGCCAGGGGAGAACTATGGCTACACCTTC,CASSQGGPGENYGYTF
15,NA,TRBV4-2,TRBJ2-1,TRBD2,TGTGCCAGCAGCCCTTCCGGGACTAGCGGCAGTGAGCAGTTCTTC,CASSPSGTSGSEQFF
15,once,TRBV6-2/TRBV6-3,TRBJ2-5,TRBD2,TGTGACAGCAGTTCGGGACTAGCAGTCCAAGAGACCCAGTACTTC,CDSSSGLAVQETQYF
12,NA,TRBV20-1,TRBJ1-5,NA,TGCAGTGCTAGACAGTTTAGTCAGCCCCAGCATTTT,CSARQFSQPQHF
15,few,TRBV5-1,TRBJ2-3,TRBD2,TGCGCCAGCAGCTTGAACGCGGGAGGGGCAGATACGCAGTATTTT,CASSLNAGGADTQYF
15,once,TRBV28,TRBJ1-1,TRBD1,TGTGCCAGCAGTTTATCAGGGGGCTGTAACACTGAAGCTTTCTTT,CASSLSGGCNTEAFF
12,NA,TRBV5-4,TRBJ2-7,TRBD2,TGTGTCAACAGCTTGGGACTAGCGGAGCAGTACTTC,CVNSLGLAEQYF
15,NA,TRBV2,TRBJ2-1,TRBD2,TGTGCCAGCAGTCGGTCTAGCGGGAGTCCGAATGAGCAGTTCTTC,CASSRSSGSPNEQFF
14,NA,TRBV18,TRBJ2-7,NA,TGTGCCAGCTCAACCCCTTCCGGGACAAACGAGCAGTACTTC,CASSTPSGTNEQYF
13,NA,TRBV5-5,TRBJ2-3,NA,TGTGCCAGCAGCCTAGCCCTCGCAGATACGCAGTGTTTT,CASSLALADTQCF
13,NA,TRBV5-1,TRBJ1-6,TRBD1,TGCGCCAGCAGCTGGGACAGTAATTCACCCCTCCTCTTT,CASSWDSNSPLLF
12,few,TRBV5-6,TRBJ2-5,NA,TGTGCCAGCACCCGAGGCGGAGAGACCCAGTACTTC,CASTRGGETQYF
11,NA,TRBV7-9,TRBJ2-5,NA,TGTGCCAGCAGCCGGAAAGAGAGCCAGTACTTC,CASSRKESQYF
17,once,TRBV7-8,TRBJ2-3,TRBD2,TGTGCCAGCAGCCAGGATCCAAGCGGGAGAGGTAGAGATACGCATTATTTT,CASSQDPSGRGRDTHYF
17,NA,TRBV11-2,TRBJ1-3,NA,TGTACCAGCGACTTAGCTCCTAGGACGGGCTCTGGAAACACCATATATTTT,CTSDLAPRTGSGNTIYF
16,NA,TRBV12-3/TRBV12-4,TRBJ2-1,TRBD1,TGTGCCAGCAGCCTAAGGACAGGGGGCCCCTACGATGAGCAGTTCTTC,CASSLRTGGPYDEQFF
15,NA,TRBV7-8,TRBJ2-1,NA,TGTGCCAGCAGCTTAGGCGAGGGGACCGACAATGAGCAGTTCTTC,CASSLGEGTDNEQFF
16,NA,TRBV11-3,TRBJ2-1,TRBD1,TGTGCCAGCAGCCATCGGGGGACAGGGACCTACAATGAGCAGTTCTTC,CASSHRGTGTYNEQFF
15,NA,TRBV11-2,TRBJ2-3,NA,TGTGCCACCGGCGAGGACCAGAATGATGTAGATACGCAGTATTTT,CATGEDQNDVDTQYF